Below are 17 T cell receptor beta chains sequenced from a single sample in a study of blood T cell repertoires in COVID-19. Sequenced by immunoSEQ multiplex PCR; TCRdb stores in-frame clones only, minus some. The data show over 50,000 clones, around four fifths seen once. The sequencing input was peripheral blood. All receptors derive from a man in his sixties or seventies with acute or convalescent COVID-19.

This chain uses TRBV2 with TRBJ2-2, with 8 bases aligning to TRBD1. The CDR3 runs 14 residues. The germline V gene encodes CDR1 SNHLY and CDR2 FYNNEI. J gave up 8 bases and V 7 bases, and 9 bases lay outside the gene matches. The chain's CDR3 is CASTLTGERGELFF. The CDR3 DNA reads TGTGCCAGCACTTTGACAGGGGAAAGAGGGGAGCTGTTTTTT.

The chain uses TRBV5-1 and TRBJ1-2; tentative D call: TRBD1 (6 bases). Germline CDR1 reads SGHRS; CDR2 reads YFSETQ. Trimming pared 7 bases from V and 4 bases from J, leaving 8 bases between. The CDR3 is 11 amino acids. For the CDR3, the DNA is TGCGCCAGCGGGGGGGCCTATGGCTACACCTTC. It yields the protein CASGGAYGYTF.

This clone was found a few times. The genes are TRBV4-1 and TRBJ1-5, with 8 bases that match TRBD1. Trimming removed 4 bases from V and 6 bases from J; junction bases left unmatched: 8. This CDR3 spans 15 amino acids. Germline CDR1 and CDR2: MGHRA and YSYEKL. The CDR3: CASSRTGLVSQPQHF. The CDR3 nucleotides read TGCGCCAGCAGCCGGACAGGGCTGGTCAGTCAGCCCCAGCATTTT.

This chain joins TRBV6-1 and TRBJ1-6, with 8 bases that match TRBD1. CDR3 length equals 16 residues. Trimming took 1 base from V and 10 from J; bases not matched to a gene: 9. The germline CDR1 and CDR2 sequences are MNHNS and SASEGT. The CDR3 sequence is CASSEGFDRGLSPLHF. Here the CDR3 DNA reads TGTGCCAGCAGTGAAGGATTTGACAGGGGCTTATCACCCCTCCACTTT.

The chain has TRBV10-2 and TRBJ2-1; TRBD1 agrees at 10 bases. Trimming at V came to 10 bases and at J to 5 bases, leaving 8 bases not matched to a gene. The germline V gene encodes CDR1 WSHSY and CDR2 SAAADI. The CDR3 is 14 amino acids. Written as DNA, the CDR3 is TGCGCCACCGTTGACAGGGGGCTTAACAATGAGCAGTTCTTC. It codes for CATVDRGLNNEQFF.

The rearrangement uses TRBV7-6 and TRBJ1-4; D gene uncertain. The germline CDR1 and CDR2 sequences are SGHVS and FNYEAQ. The CDR3 consists of 13 residues. V was pared by 1 base and J by 6 bases, with 6 bases between. The CDR3 nucleotides are TGTGCCAGCAGCTTAGGGCAGTATGAAAAACTGTTTTTT. Translated, it gives CASSLGQYEKLFF.

Only a few counts were recorded for this clone. The chain employs TRBV28 and TRBJ2-7, with TRBD1 matching 7 bases. CDR1 and CDR2 (germline): MDHEN, SYDVKM. Trimming at V came to 7 bases and at J to 3 bases, leaving 9 bases not matched to a gene. The CDR3 covers 14 residues. The CDR3 reads CASMGQSRLYEQYF. CDR3 coding DNA: TGTGCCAGCATGGGACAGTCTAGGCTCTACGAGCAGTACTTC.

In this sample, this clone turned up once. The chain couples TRBV21-1 to TRBJ1-5; the DNA was not used to check the table's D call, TRBD1. TRBV21-1 is listed as a pseudogene. This CDR3 region has 15 residues. The DNA of the CDR3 is TGTGCCAGCAGCAAGGGACAGGGAGGGAATCAGCCCCAGCATTTT. Translation: CASSKGQGGNQPQHF.

The chain employs TRBV19 and TRBJ1-2; TRBD1 agrees at 8 bases. CDR1 and CDR2 (germline): LNHDA, SQIVND (reference sequence). The CDR3 totals 13 residues. The V gene end was trimmed by 5 bases and the J gene end by 7 bases; junction bases not matched to a gene: 6. The CDR3: CASSLLTGGGYTF. DNA of the CDR3: TGTGCCAGTAGTTTGCTTACAGGGGGTGGCTACACCTTC.

The rearrangement joins TRBV12-1 to TRBJ2-7; the DNA was not compared with TRBD1, the D call given in the table. TRBV12-1 is assigned pseudogene status. The CDR3 has 16 amino acids. In DNA, the CDR3 is TGTGCCAGCAGCCCCCTCCAAGGGCAGGGGAGCTACGAGCAGTACTTC. This encodes CASSPLQGQGSYEQYF.

The chain uses TRBV7-2 and TRBJ1-3, with no clear D. Per the germline V gene, CDR1 is SGHTA and CDR2 is FQGNSA. The V end was cut by 7 bases, the J end by 0 bases, with 13 bases between. This CDR3 is 15 amino acids long. CDR3 protein: CASTGFQSSGNTIYF. In nucleotides, the CDR3 is TGTGCCAGCACCGGTTTCCAAAGCTCTGGAAACACCATATATTTT.

Here the CDR3 reads CASSRTWGTGGQGEQYF. In DNA form, the CDR3 reads TGCGCCAGCAGTCGTACGTGGGGGACAGGGGGCCAGGGGGAGCAGTACTTC. The chain combines TRBV4-1 with TRBJ2-7; 12 positions agree with TRBD1. This CDR3 has 17 residues. V was pared by 6 bases and J by 7 bases, with 16 bases of the junction left unmatched. Germline V CDR1 and CDR2: MGHRA, YSYEKL.

V gene TRBV3-1 (or the pseudogene TRBV3-2) combines with J gene TRBJ1-5; no clear D gene. V was trimmed by 7 bases and J by 3 bases, leaving 13 bases between them. Germline V lookup: CDR1 LGHDT, CDR2 YNNKEL (reference sequence). The CDR3 has 14 residues. For the CDR3, the DNA is TGTGCCAGCACCCAGAGCGGCTTCAATCAGCCCCAGCATTTT. Translated: CASTQSGFNQPQHF.

This clone was found once. The chain recombines TRBV20-1 with TRBJ1-1; no firm D call. Germline values: CDR1 DFQATT, CDR2 SNEGSKA (reference sequence). This CDR3 region has 11 residues. CDR3: CGTFRTLEAFF. CDR3 nucleotide sequence: TGCGGTACCTTCCGAACACTAGAAGCTTTCTTT.

The genes are TRBV29-1 and TRBJ2-1, with TRBD2 matching 7 bases. This CDR3 has 15 residues. Germline-derived CDR1 and CDR2 are SQVTM and ANQGSEA. The junction had 9 bases not matched to a gene; V was cut back by 4 bases and J by 3 bases. The CDR3, as DNA: TGCAGCGTTGTGGGAGCGGGGCCTCACTACAATGAGCAGTTCTTC. Translated, it gives CSVVGAGPHYNEQFF.

The chain links TRBV5-1 to TRBJ1-1; 7 nucleotides align to TRBD1. This CDR3 has 14 amino acids. The ends lost 5 bases at V and 1 base at J; junction bases unmatched: 5. The V gene's germline CDR1 is SGHRS and CDR2 YFSETQ. CDR3 DNA sequence: TGCGCCAGCAGTGTGGAGGGGGCGAACACTGAAGCTTTCTTT. The encoded protein is CASSVEGANTEAFF.

The chain joins TRBV6-5 to TRBJ1-1; a weak D match, TRBD1 (5 bases). Germline CDR1 and CDR2: MNHEY and SVGAGI. With 7 bases removed from V and 4 bases from J, the gap between germline ends came to 19 bases. The CDR3 contains 15 residues. The CDR3 protein is CASTEGPFRGTEAFF. CDR3 DNA sequence: TGTGCCAGCACCGAAGGGCCGTTTAGGGGCACTGAAGCTTTCTTT.